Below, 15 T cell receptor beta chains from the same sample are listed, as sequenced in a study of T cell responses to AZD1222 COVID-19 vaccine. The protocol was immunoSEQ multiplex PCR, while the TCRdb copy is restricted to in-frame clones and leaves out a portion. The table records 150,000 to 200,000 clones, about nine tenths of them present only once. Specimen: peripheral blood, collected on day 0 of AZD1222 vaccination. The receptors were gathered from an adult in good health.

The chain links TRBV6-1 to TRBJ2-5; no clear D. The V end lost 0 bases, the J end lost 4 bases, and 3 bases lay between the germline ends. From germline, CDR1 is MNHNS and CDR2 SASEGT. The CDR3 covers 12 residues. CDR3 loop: CASSEARETQYF. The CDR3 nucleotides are TGTGCCAGCAGTGAAGCACGAGAGACCCAGTACTTC.

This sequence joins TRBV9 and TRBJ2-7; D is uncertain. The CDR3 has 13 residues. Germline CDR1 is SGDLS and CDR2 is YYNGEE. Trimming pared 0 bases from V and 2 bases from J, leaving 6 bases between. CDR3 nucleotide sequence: TGTGCCAGCAGCGTAGGGGGAACCTACGAGCAGTACTTC. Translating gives CASSVGGTYEQYF.

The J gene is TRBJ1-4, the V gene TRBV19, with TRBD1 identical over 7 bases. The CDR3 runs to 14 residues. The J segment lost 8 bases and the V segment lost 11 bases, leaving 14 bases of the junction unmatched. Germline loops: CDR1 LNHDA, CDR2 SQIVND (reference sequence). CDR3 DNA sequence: TGTGCCGCAGGGGGGCAGGGATTTCAGGAAAAACTGTTTTTT. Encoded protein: CAAGGQGFQEKLFF.

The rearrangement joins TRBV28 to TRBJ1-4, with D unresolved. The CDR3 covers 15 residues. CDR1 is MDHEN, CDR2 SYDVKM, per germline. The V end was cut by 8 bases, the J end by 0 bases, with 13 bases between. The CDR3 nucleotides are TGTGCCAGCCTCGATGTTGGGGCAACTAATGAAAAACTGTTTTTT. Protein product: CASLDVGATNEKLFF.

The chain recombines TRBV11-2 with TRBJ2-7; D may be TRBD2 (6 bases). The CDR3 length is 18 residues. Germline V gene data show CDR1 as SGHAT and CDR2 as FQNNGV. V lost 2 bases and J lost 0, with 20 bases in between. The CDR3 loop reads CASSLRRAGSWFSYEQYF. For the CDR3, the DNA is TGTGCCAGCAGCTTAAGGAGGGCCGGATCGTGGTTCTCCTACGAGCAGTACTTC.

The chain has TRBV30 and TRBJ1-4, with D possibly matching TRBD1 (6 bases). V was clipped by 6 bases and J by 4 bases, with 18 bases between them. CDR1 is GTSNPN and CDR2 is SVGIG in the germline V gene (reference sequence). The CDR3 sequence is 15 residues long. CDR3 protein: CACSGHSANNEKLFF. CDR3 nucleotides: TGTGCCTGTTCGGGACATTCCGCCAATAATGAAAAACTGTTTTTT.

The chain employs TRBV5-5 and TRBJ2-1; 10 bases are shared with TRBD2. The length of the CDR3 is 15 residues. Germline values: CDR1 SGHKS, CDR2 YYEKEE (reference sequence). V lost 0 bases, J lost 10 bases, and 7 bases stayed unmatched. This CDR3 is CASSLGLAGVGEQFF. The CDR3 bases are TGTGCCAGCAGCTTGGGTCTAGCGGGGGTCGGAGAGCAGTTCTTC.

CDR3 coding DNA: TGTGCCAGCAGTTTTTTGGGGACGGATTACAATGAGCAGTTCTTC. It encodes CASSFLGTDYNEQFF. V is TRBV28 and J is TRBJ2-1; perhaps D is TRBD1 or TRBD2 (5 bases each). V dropped 3 bases and J dropped 4 bases, with 13 bases sitting between them. CDR3 length: 15 residues. The V gene's germline CDR1 is MDHEN and CDR2 SYDVKM.

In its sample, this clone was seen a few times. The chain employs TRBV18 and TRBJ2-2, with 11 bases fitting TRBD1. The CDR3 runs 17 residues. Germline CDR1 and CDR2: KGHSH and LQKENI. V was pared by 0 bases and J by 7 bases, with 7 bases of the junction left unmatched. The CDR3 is CASSPPGTGGYDGELFF. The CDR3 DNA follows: TGTGCCAGCTCACCACCGGGGACAGGGGGTTACGACGGGGAGCTGTTTTTT.

The DNA for the CDR3 is TGCGCCAGGGCCGAAAAGAAGTTACTAAGGCCGGACCCCTACGAGCAGTACTTC. Residues: CARAEKKLLRPDPYEQYF. The rearrangement uses TRBV4-3 and TRBJ2-7; D not resolved. CDR1 LGHNA and CDR2 YSLEER come from the germline V gene. This CDR3 spans 18 amino acids. The germline V and J ends were trimmed by 9 bases and 2 bases, with 29 bases remaining between them.

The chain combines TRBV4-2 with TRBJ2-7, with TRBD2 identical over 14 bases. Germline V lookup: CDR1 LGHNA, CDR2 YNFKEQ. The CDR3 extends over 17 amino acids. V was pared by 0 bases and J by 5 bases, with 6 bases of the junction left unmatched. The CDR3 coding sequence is TGTGCCAGCAGCCAAGATCTGGGACTAGCGGGGGCGGACGAGCAGTACTTC. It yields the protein CASSQDLGLAGADEQYF.

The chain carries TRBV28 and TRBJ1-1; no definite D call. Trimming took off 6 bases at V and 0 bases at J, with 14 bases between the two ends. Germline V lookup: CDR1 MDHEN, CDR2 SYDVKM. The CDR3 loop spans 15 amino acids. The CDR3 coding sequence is TGTGCCAGCAGCCCACTTGGCAGAATGAACACTGAAGCTTTCTTT. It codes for CASSPLGRMNTEAFF.

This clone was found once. The CDR3 nucleotides read TGTGCCAGCAGTTACATGGCGGAACACAATGAGCAGTTCTTC. It is translated as CASSYMAEHNEQFF. The chain joins TRBV6-6 to TRBJ2-1, with D uncertain. The germline gives CDR1 MNHNY, CDR2 SVGAGI (reference sequence). Trimming took 2 bases from V and 5 from J, leaving 10 bases between them. This CDR3 has 14 amino acids.

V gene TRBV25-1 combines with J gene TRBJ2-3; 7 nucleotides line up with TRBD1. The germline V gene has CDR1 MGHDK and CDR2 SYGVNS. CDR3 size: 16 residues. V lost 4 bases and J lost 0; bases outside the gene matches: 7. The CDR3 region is CASSGWTGSSTDTQYF. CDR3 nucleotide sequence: TGTGCCAGCAGTGGTTGGACAGGCTCTAGCACAGATACGCAGTATTTT.

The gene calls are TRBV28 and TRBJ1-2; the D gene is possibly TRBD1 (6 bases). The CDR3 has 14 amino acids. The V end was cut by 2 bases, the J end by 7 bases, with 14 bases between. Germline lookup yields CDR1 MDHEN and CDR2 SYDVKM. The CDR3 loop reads CASSLRQERGGYTF. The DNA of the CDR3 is TGTGCCAGCAGTTTACGACAGGAACGCGGTGGCTACACCTTC.